This is a list of T cell receptor beta chains from one sample in a study of blood T cell repertoires in COVID-19. Here immunoSEQ multiplex PCR was the method, and the copy in TCRdb shows in-frame clones only, minus some. This sample has approximately 290,000 clones, with more than 80% found just once. Sequencing was performed on PBMCs or T cells enriched from blood (not recorded which). These receptors were obtained from a woman under 40 who had recovered from COVID-19. The CDR3 runs from the conserved cysteine through the conserved F or W. A D gene is named only where the DNA matches it firmly. The listing skips clone size in some rows; elsewhere it reads once, few, many or a size class.

.	TRBV5-1	.	TRBJ1-3	CASSPERTFSGNTIYF	TGCGCCAGCAGCCCGGAAAGGACTTTCTCTGGAAACACCATATATTTT
TRBD1	TRBV28	.	TRBJ1-5	CASRHKGGTGVNQPQHF	TGTGCCAGCAGGCATAAGGGGGGGACAGGGGTTAATCAGCCCCAGCATTTT
TRBD1	TRBV19	.	TRBJ2-3	CASSTTGTANTDTQYF	TGTGCCAGTAGTACCACCGGGACAGCTAACACAGATACGCAGTATTTT
TRBD2	TRBV7-2	.	TRBJ2-4	CASSLMASGSGNIQYF	TGTGCCAGCAGCTTAATGGCTAGCGGGAGTGGAAACATTCAGTACTTC
.	TRBV3-1/TRBV3-2	.	TRBJ1-1	CASMQGPQAFF	TGTGCCAGCATGCAGGGCCCTCAAGCTTTCTTT
.	TRBV28	.	TRBJ2-1	CASSPAWYSEQFF	TGTGCCAGCAGCCCGGCCTGGTACAGTGAGCAGTTCTTC
TRBD2	TRBV28	.	TRBJ2-5	CASSGAGDGAAETQYF	TGTGCCAGCAGTGGGGCGGGGGATGGAGCGGCAGAGACCCAGTACTTC
TRBD1	TRBV5-5	.	TRBJ1-6	CASSVPGQPNSPLHF	TGTGCCAGCAGCGTACCGGGACAGCCTAATTCACCCCTCCACTTT
TRBD2	TRBV7-9	.	TRBJ2-5	CASSSTSGRAGETQYF	TGTGCCAGCAGCTCGACTAGCGGGAGGGCGGGAGAGACCCAGTACTTC
.	TRBV6-5	.	TRBJ1-2	CASSLLSGNYGYTF	TGTGCCAGCAGCTTACTCTCAGGGAACTATGGCTACACCTTC
TRBD1	TRBV28	.	TRBJ1-1	CATITGGSTEAFF	TGTGCCACCATTACAGGGGGAAGCACTGAAGCTTTCTTT
.	TRBV28	.	TRBJ1-1	CASRRTANTEAFF	TGTGCCAGCAGAAGGACAGCGAACACTGAAGCTTTCTTT
.	TRBV6-5	.	TRBJ2-5	CASSPSTGEETQYF	TGTGCCAGCAGTCCATCTACCGGGGAAGAGACCCAGTACTTC
TRBD1	TRBV27	.	TRBJ1-2	CASSLYPPKGQNYGYTF	TGTGCCAGCAGTTTATATCCCCCGAAGGGACAGAACTATGGCTACACCTTC
.	TRBV12-3/TRBV12-4	.	TRBJ1-5	CASTSRGGQPQHF	TGTGCCAGCACCTCAAGAGGTGGGCAGCCCCAGCATTTT
.	TRBV27	.	TRBJ1-1	CASSQSGGVNTEAFF	TGTGCCAGCAGTCAAAGTGGAGGGGTGAACACTGAAGCTTTCTTT
TRBD1	TRBV30	.	TRBJ1-2	CAWSPGTVLYTF	TGTGCCTGGAGTCCAGGGACAGTTCTCTACACCTTC
TRBD1	TRBV7-2	.	TRBJ1-5	CASSYGQGGNQPQHF	TGTGCCAGCAGCTACGGACAGGGTGGCAATCAGCCCCAGCATTTT
.	TRBV5-1	.	TRBJ2-2	CASSLAGHQNTGELFF	TGCGCCAGCAGCTTGGCTGGACACCAGAACACCGGGGAGCTGTTTTTT
.	TRBV11-1	.	TRBJ1-2	CASRAAGNYGYTF	TGTGCCAGCAGGGCAGCGGGGAACTATGGCTACACCTTC
.	TRBV13	.	TRBJ1-1	CASSPRQVVTEAFF	TGTGCCAGCAGCCCGCGACAGGTAGTCACTGAAGCTTTCTTT
.	TRBV2	few	TRBJ1-5	CASKWGPESNQPQHF	TGTGCCAGCAAGTGGGGGCCGGAAAGCAATCAGCCCCAGCATTTT
.	TRBV7-9	.	TRBJ2-7	CASSLGTAYEQYF	TGTGCCAGCAGCTTAGGGACAGCCTACGAGCAGTACTTC
TRBD2	TRBV5-1	.	TRBJ2-1	CASRLAGGLNEQFF	TGCGCCAGCAGACTAGCGGGAGGGCTAAATGAGCAGTTCTTC
TRBD2	TRBV9	.	TRBJ2-1	CASSKGGRGYNEQFF	TGTGCCAGCAGCAAAGGCGGGAGAGGTTACAATGAGCAGTTCTTC
TRBD2	TRBV5-4	.	TRBJ2-1	CASSLFLAGGHNEQFF	TGTGCCAGCAGCCTCTTCCTAGCGGGAGGCCACAATGAGCAGTTCTTC
.	TRBV19	.	TRBJ2-7	CASSSNGQAYEQYF	TGTGCCAGTAGTAGCAACGGACAAGCCTACGAGCAGTACTTC
TRBD1	TRBV5-6	.	TRBJ1-1	CASSADRGSYTEAFF	TGTGCCAGCAGCGCGGACAGGGGGAGTTACACTGAAGCTTTCTTT
.	TRBV5-8	.	TRBJ1-5	CASTLGTHNQPQHF	TGTGCCAGCACACTGGGGACACACAATCAGCCCCAGCATTTT
.	TRBV3-1/TRBV3-2	.	TRBJ2-1	CASSPSLANNEQFF	TGTGCCAGCAGCCCCTCGTTAGCCAACAATGAGCAGTTCTTC
.	TRBV15	.	TRBJ1-5	CATSRAGRDQPQHF	TGTGCCACCAGCAGAGCTGGGAGGGATCAGCCCCAGCATTTT
TRBD2	TRBV5-1	.	TRBJ2-4	CASSWTDSGRVGIQYF	TGCGCCAGCAGCTGGACGGATAGCGGGAGGGTGGGGATTCAGTACTTC
TRBD2	TRBV19	.	TRBJ2-1	CASSDRGRLDEQFF	TGTGCCAGTAGTGATCGCGGGAGACTCGATGAGCAGTTCTTC
.	TRBV30	.	TRBJ2-1	CAWRATGLGSYNEQFF	TGTGCCTGGAGAGCTACAGGGTTGGGGTCCTACAATGAGCAGTTCTTC